This TCR beta chain stems from a study of blood T cells in healthy people across ages. Broader study findings: Considered underestimates were the diversity estimates obtained from one million T cells.

As regards this clonotype: Its matching antigen is unknown.

The authors ran a second PCR of roughly 6 to 12 cycles using a sample-barcoded 5' primer and a J-beta primer mix. Each CDR3 protein gets one entry after TCRdb re-called the 5' RACE reads with MiXCR. The data contain over 1.5 million distinct CDR3 sequences, about 50% of them singletons. This CDR3 spans 16 amino acids. V was shortened by 0 bases and J by 2 bases, with 17 bases between the two germline ends. Germline V gene sequence: CDR1 DFQATT, CDR2 SNEGSKA (reference sequence). This TCR was sampled from a woman in her forties in good health. The chain uses TRBV20-1 and TRBJ2-7; tentative D call: TRBD2 (7 bases). The sequenced material came from blood. CDR3 loop: CSAREVGGPYTYEQYF. CDR3 bases: TGCAGTGCTAGAGAAGTGGGGGGGCCGTATACCTACGAGCAGTACTTC.